This TCR beta chain was captured in a study of identifying expanded T cells in peripheral blood. As concerns this clone: Its cognate antigen is unknown.

This CDR3 is built from 12 residues. Trimming cost V 2 bases and J 8 bases, with 9 bases left between them. Germline lookup yields CDR1 SGHVS and CDR2 FQNEAQ. During the collection period, no donor immune events like infections were recorded. Study observations and caveats: Technical replicates showed about 1.2 changed clones; around two weeks 15 to 20; four weeks 19. Across healthy donors, higher total template counts meant significantly greater approximately two-week count variance.

TCRdb's table, derived via immunoSEQ multiplex PCR, lists solely in-frame clones and lacks some. The top ten clones hold approximately 7% of a sample with 75,000 to 90,000 clones, around 90% of them seen once. The rearrangement joins TRBV7-8 to TRBJ1-2; D is unresolved. Material for sequencing was blood. The TCR comes from a person aged 18 to 75 in good health. This CDR3 reads CASSLFNWGYTF. CDR3 DNA sequence: TGTGCCAGCAGCTTATTTAACTGGGGCTACACCTTC.